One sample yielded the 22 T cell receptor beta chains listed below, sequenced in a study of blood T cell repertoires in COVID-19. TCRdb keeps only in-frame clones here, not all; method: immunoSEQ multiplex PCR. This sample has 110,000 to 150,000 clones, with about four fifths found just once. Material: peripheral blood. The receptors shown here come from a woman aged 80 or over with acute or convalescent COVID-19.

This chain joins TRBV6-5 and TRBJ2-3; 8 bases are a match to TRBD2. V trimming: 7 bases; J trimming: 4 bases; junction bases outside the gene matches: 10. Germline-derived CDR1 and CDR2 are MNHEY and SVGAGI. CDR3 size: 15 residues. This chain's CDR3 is CASKAGGRGADTQYF. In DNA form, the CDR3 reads TGTGCCAGCAAGGCGGGGGGTCGGGGCGCAGATACGCAGTATTTT.

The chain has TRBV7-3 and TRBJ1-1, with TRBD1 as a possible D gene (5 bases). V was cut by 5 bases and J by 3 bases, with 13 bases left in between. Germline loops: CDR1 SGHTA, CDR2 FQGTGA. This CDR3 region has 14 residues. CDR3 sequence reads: CASSPSGGDTEAFF. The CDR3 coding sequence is TGTGCCAGCAGCCCCTCCGGGGGGGACACTGAAGCTTTCTTT.

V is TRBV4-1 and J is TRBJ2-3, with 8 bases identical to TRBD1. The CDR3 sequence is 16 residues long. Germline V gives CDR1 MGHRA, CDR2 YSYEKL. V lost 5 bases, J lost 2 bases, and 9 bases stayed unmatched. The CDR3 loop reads CASSVQGGPNTDTQYF. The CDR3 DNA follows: TGCGCCAGCAGCGTACAGGGGGGACCTAACACAGATACGCAGTATTTT.

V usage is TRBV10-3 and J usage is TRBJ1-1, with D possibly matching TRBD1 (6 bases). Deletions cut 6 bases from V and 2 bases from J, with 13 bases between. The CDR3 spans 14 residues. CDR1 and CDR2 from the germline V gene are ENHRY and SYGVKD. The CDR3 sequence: CAISGTSLNTEAFF. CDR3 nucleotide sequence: TGTGCCATCAGCGGGACATCACTAAACACTGAAGCTTTCTTT.

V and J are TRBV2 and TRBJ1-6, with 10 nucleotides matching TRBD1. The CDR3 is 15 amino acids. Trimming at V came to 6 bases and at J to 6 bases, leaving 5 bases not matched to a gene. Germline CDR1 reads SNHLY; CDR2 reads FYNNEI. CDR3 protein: CASRGQGLGNSPLHF. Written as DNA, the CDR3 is TGTGCCAGCAGGGGACAGGGGTTAGGTAATTCACCCCTCCACTTT. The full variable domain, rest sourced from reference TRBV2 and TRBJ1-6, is EPEVTQTPSHQVTQMGQEVILRCVPISNHLYFYWYRQILGQKVEFLVSFYNNEISEKSEIFDDQFSVERPDGSNFTLKIRSTKLEDSAMYFCASRGQGLGNSPLHFGNGTRLTVT.

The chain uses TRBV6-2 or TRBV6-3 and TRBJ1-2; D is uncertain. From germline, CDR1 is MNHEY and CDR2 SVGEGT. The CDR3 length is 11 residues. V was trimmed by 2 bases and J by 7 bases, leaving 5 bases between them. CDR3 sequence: CASSYNGGYTF. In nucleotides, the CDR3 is TGTGCCAGCAGTTACAACGGTGGCTACACCTTC.

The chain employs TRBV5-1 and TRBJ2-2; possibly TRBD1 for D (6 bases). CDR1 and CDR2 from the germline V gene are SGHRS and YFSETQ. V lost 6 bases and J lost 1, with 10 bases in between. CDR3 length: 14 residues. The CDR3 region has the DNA TGCGCCAGCAAGGGGGACGTGAACACCGGGGAGCTGTTTTTT. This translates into CASKGDVNTGELFF.

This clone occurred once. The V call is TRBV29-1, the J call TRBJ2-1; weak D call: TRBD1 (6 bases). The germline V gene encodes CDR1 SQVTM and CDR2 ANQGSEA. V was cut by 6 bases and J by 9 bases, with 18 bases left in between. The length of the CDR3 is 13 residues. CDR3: CSVDPRQDSEQFF. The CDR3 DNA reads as TGCAGCGTCGACCCGCGACAGGACAGTGAGCAGTTCTTC.

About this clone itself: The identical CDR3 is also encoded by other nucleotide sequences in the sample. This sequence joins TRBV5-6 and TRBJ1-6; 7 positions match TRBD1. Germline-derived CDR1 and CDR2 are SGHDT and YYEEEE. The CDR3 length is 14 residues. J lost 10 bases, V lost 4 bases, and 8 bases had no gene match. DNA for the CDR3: TGTGCCAGCAGCCCCCGACAGGGTAGATCACCCCTCCACTTT. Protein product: CASSPRQGRSPLHF.

The CDR3 reads CASSPAGGSEQYF. CDR3 coding DNA: TGTGCCAGCTCACCAGCAGGGGGCAGCGAGCAGTACTTC. The chain joins TRBV18 to TRBJ2-7; TRBD1 matches at 8 bases. Germline lookup yields CDR1 KGHSH and CDR2 LQKENI. Trimming cost V 2 bases and J 6 bases; bases outside gene matches: 3. The CDR3 runs to 13 residues. Supplemented by reference TRBV18 and TRBJ2-7, the full variable domain reads NAGVMQNPRHLVRRRGQEARLRCSPMKGHSHVYWYRQLPEEGLKFMVYLQKENIIDESGMPKERFSAEFPKEGPSILRIQQVVRGDSAAYFCASSPAGGSEQYFGPGTRLTVT.

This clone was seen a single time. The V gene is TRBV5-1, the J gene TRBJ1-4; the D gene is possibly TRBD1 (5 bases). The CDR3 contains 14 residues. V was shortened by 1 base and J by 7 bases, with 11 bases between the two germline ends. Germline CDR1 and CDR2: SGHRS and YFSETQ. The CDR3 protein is CASSLYGGGEKLFF. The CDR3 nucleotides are TGCGCCAGCAGCTTGTACGGGGGTGGTGAAAAACTGTTTTTT.

The CDR3 DNA sequence: TGTGCCAGCAGCGAGGGACAGCCGGATGGGTTGCCCCAGCATTTT. It yields the protein CASSEGQPDGLPQHF. The chain links TRBV7-8 to TRBJ1-5; TRBD1 matches 7 bases. The length of the CDR3 is 15 residues. The V segment lost 5 bases and the J segment 9 bases; nucleotides outside the gene matches: 13. Germline CDR1 is SGHVS and CDR2 is FQNEAQ.

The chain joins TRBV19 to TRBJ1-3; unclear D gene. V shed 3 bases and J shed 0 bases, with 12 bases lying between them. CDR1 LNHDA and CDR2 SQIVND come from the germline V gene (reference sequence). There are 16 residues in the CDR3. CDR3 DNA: TGTGCCAGTAGTATCGAATTTACTAACTCTGGAAACACCATATATTTT. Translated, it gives CASSIEFTNSGNTIYF.

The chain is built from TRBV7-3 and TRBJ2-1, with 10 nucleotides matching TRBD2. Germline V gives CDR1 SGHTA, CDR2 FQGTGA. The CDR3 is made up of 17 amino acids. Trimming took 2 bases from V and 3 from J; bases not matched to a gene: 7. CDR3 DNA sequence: TGTGCCAGCAGCTTAGGAGCGGGGGGGCCCCTCTACAATGAGCAGTTCTTC. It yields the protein CASSLGAGGPLYNEQFF.

The CDR3: CASNRGEHNEQFF. CDR3 bases: TGTGCCAGCAACAGGGGGGAGCACAATGAGCAGTTCTTC. The chain recombines TRBV3-1 (or the pseudogene TRBV3-2) with TRBJ2-1; 8 nucleotides agree with TRBD1. V lost 7 bases to trimming and J lost 5 bases; unmatched junction nucleotides: 4. Per germline, CDR1 LGHDT and CDR2 YNNKEL (reference sequence). The CDR3 sequence is 13 residues long.

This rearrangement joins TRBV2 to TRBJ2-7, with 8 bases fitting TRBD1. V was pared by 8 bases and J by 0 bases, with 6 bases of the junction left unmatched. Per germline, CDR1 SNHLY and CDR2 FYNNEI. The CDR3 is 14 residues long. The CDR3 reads CASGTTGASYEQYF. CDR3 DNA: TGTGCCAGCGGAACGACAGGGGCCTCCTACGAGCAGTACTTC.

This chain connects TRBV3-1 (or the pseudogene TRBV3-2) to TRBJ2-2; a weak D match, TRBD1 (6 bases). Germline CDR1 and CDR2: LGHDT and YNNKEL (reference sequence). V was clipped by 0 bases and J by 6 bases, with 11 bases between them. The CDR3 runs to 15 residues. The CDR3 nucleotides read TGTGCCAGCAGCCAAGACGCGACAGGTGCCGGGGAGCTGTTTTTT. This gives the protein CASSQDATGAGELFF.

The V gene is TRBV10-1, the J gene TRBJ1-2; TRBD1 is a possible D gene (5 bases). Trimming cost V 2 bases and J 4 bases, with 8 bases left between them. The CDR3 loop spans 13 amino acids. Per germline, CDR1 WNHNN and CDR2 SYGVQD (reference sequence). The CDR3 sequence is CASSEGGSYGYTF. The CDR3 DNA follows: TGCGCCAGCAGTGAGGGGGGGTCCTATGGCTACACCTTC.

CDR3 nucleotide sequence: TGTGCCAGCAGTTGGGACAGGGGCGCAAAGTATGGCTACACCTTC. It encodes CASSWDRGAKYGYTF. The V gene is TRBV6-6, the J gene TRBJ1-2, with 10 bases that match TRBD1. Germline V gives CDR1 MNHNY, CDR2 SVGAGI (reference sequence). Germline trimming cut 4 bases from V and 5 bases from J; bases unmatched to any gene: 7. The CDR3 is made up of 15 amino acids.

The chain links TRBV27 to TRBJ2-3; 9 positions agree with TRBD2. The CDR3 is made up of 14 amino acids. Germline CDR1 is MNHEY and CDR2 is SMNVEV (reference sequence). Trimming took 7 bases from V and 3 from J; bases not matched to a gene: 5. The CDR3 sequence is CASKSGLATDTQYF. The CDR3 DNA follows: TGTGCCAGCAAATCGGGACTAGCAACAGATACGCAGTATTTT.

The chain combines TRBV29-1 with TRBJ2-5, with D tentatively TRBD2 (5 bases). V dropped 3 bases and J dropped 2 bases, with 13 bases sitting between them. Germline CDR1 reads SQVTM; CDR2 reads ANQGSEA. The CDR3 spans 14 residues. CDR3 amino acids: CSVDTRTLQETQYF. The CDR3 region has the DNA TGCAGCGTTGACACGCGGACTCTTCAAGAGACCCAGTACTTC.

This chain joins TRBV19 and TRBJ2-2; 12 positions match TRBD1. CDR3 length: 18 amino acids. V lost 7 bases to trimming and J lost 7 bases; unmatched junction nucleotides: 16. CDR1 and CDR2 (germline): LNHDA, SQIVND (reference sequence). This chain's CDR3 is CASTERRGQGAQSGELFF. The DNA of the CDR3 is TGTGCCAGTACCGAAAGAAGGGGACAGGGGGCGCAGAGCGGGGAGCTGTTTTTT.